This passage covers 23 T cell receptor beta chains from one sample sequenced in a study of cytomegalovirus exposure and HLA in healthy donors. PCR primers comprised 60 Vbeta and 13 Jbeta primers. Clones were sequenced by immunoSEQ multiplex PCR, and TCRdb holds only the in-frame ones, with some missing. This table holds fewer than 150,000 clones, around 77% found once. Sequencing was done on a sample of PBMCs. The receptors stem from a man between 25 and 39 years old in good health.

As for this clone: The same CDR3 also results from other DNA sequences found in this sample. The V and J genes are TRBV11-1 and TRBJ2-5, with D possibly matching TRBD1 (6 bases). Looked up from germline, CDR1 is SGHAT and CDR2 is FQDESV (reference sequence). Trimming cost V 1 base and J 5 bases, with 11 bases left between them. The CDR3 spans 14 residues. CDR3 loop: CASSLGRGWETQYF. CDR3 nucleotide sequence: TGTGCCAGCAGCTTAGGCAGGGGATGGGAGACCCAGTACTTC.

This clone was observed a handful of times. J is TRBJ2-4 and V is TRBV7-2, with 7 bases lining up with TRBD2. Germline trimming cut 5 bases from V and 9 bases from J; bases unmatched to any gene: 13. The CDR3 totals 15 residues. Germline lookup yields CDR1 SGHTA and CDR2 FQGNSA. The CDR3 region has the DNA TGTGCCAGCAGCCCCCAACCGGGGGAGGGAGGCATTCAGTACTTC. It yields the protein CASSPQPGEGGIQYF.

This sequence joins TRBV4-3 and TRBJ2-3; 13 nucleotides line up with TRBD2. Looked up from germline, CDR1 is LGHNA and CDR2 is YSLEER. The V segment lost 4 bases and the J segment 4 bases; nucleotides outside the gene matches: 8. This CDR3 region has 17 residues. The CDR3 sequence is CASSPTGLAGDPDTQYF. CDR3 sequence (DNA): TGCGCCAGCAGCCCAACCGGACTAGCGGGAGACCCAGATACGCAGTATTTT.

This clone was seen a handful of times. This chain connects TRBV7-3 to TRBJ2-3; tentatively, D is TRBD1 (6 bases). This CDR3 has 17 amino acids. Per germline, CDR1 SGHTA and CDR2 FQGTGA. V lost 5 bases, J lost 6 bases, and 24 bases lay in between. The CDR3: CASSPGDSAPLGDTQYF. In DNA form, the CDR3 reads TGTGCCAGCAGCCCAGGGGATAGCGCTCCGCTGGGTGATACGCAGTATTTT.

The DNA of the CDR3 is TGTGCCAGCAGCTTGGGGACAGGGGTTCTCGGGGAGCTGTTTTTT. Protein product: CASSLGTGVLGELFF. The V and J genes are TRBV5-6 and TRBJ2-2, with 9 bases matching TRBD1. Germline lookup yields CDR1 SGHDT and CDR2 YYEEEE. Unmatched junction bases numbered 4, after V lost 0 bases and J lost 7 bases. This CDR3 is built from 15 residues.

DNA of the CDR3: TGTGCCAGCAGCTTAGGGAGCTCCTACAATGAGCAGTTCTTC. This codes for CASSLGSSYNEQFF. The chain combines TRBV7-6 with TRBJ2-1; D uncertain. CDR1 and CDR2 (germline): SGHVS, FNYEAQ. The V gene lost 1 base and the J gene lost 0 bases, with 4 bases spanning the gap. The CDR3 runs 14 residues.

The chain links TRBV4-2 to TRBJ2-1, with TRBD2 as a possible D gene (7 bases). CDR1 LGHNA and CDR2 YNFKEQ come from the germline V gene. Trimming shortened V by 1 base and J by 7 bases, and 20 bases separated the two germline ends. The CDR3 runs 17 residues. The CDR3 here is CASSQGGGVAGSNEQFF. In DNA, the CDR3 is TGTGCCAGCAGCCAAGGAGGGGGGGTAGCGGGCTCGAATGAGCAGTTCTTC.

This chain connects TRBV7-9 to TRBJ2-5; 10 bases map to TRBD2. CDR1 is SEHNR, CDR2 FQNEAQ, per germline (reference sequence). This CDR3 is 16 amino acids long. J was trimmed by 5 bases and V by 0 bases; bases with no gene match: 6. The CDR3 DNA reads TGTGCCAGCAGCTTAGCGCTAGCGGGAGTCGTGGAGACCCAGTACTTC. Translating gives CASSLALAGVVETQYF.

This sequence joins TRBV4-3 and TRBJ2-7; possible D gene TRBD1, 5 bases. In germline, CDR1 is LGHNA, CDR2 YSLEER. The CDR3 loop spans 13 amino acids. The germline V and J ends were trimmed by 4 bases and 4 bases, with 11 bases remaining between them. CDR3 sequence reads: CASSLGRAYEQYF. CDR3 nucleotides: TGCGCCAGCAGCCTGGGCAGGGCGTACGAGCAGTACTTC.

As DNA, the CDR3 is TGTGCCAGCTCACCCCCGGGACAGGGGGTGAGCGAGCAGTACTTC. This gives the protein CASSPPGQGVSEQYF. V is TRBV18 and J is TRBJ2-7; 11 positions agree with TRBD1. CDR3 length equals 15 residues. With 3 bases clipped from V and 6 bases from J, the junction kept 7 bases outside the gene matches. The germline CDR1 and CDR2 sequences are KGHSH and LQKENI.

V is TRBV5-1 and J is TRBJ2-7, with D tentatively TRBD2 (6 bases). Looked up from germline, CDR1 is SGHRS and CDR2 is YFSETQ. The CDR3 has 17 residues. V lost 4 bases and J lost 1, with 21 bases in between. The CDR3, as DNA: TGCGCCAGCAGCCCTTTAGCGGTCCTAGGAGGGTCCTACGAGCAGTACTTC. It codes for CASSPLAVLGGSYEQYF. Using reference TRBV5-1 and TRBJ2-7 for the parts outside the CDR3, the full variable domain is KAGVTQTPRYLIKTRGQQVTLSCSPISGHRSVSWYQQTPGQGLQFLFEYFSETQRNKGNFPGRFSGRQFSNSRSEMNVSTLELGDSALYLCASSPLAVLGGSYEQYFGPGTRLTVT.

CDR3 coding DNA: TGTGCCAGCTCACCATCGGAGCAAGAGACCCAGTACTTC. Translated, it gives CASSPSEQETQYF. J is TRBJ2-5 and V is TRBV18; D gene ambiguous. The CDR3 sequence is 13 residues long. Per the germline V gene, CDR1 is KGHSH and CDR2 is LQKENI. The V gene lost 2 bases and the J gene lost 2 bases, with 6 bases spanning the gap.

The chain joins TRBV19 to TRBJ2-7; 7 bases agree with TRBD2. From germline, CDR1 is LNHDA and CDR2 SQIVND (reference sequence). V was clipped by 7 bases and J by 2 bases; unmatched bases: 11. The CDR3 loop spans 15 amino acids. The CDR3 protein is CASKKTASGAYEQYF. The CDR3 DNA reads TGTGCCAGTAAAAAGACGGCTAGCGGCGCCTACGAGCAGTACTTC.

This clone was seen more than once but under ten times. In nucleotides, the CDR3 is TGTGCTAGTGGTTTGGCTCAGGGTTATAGCAATCAGCCCCAGCATTTT. Translation: CASGLAQGYSNQPQHF. The chain combines TRBV12-5 with TRBJ1-5; TRBD1 might be the D (5 bases). Germline loops: CDR1 LGHNT, CDR2 FRNRAP. The CDR3 is 16 amino acids. Trimming left V 1 base short and J 0 bases short, with 10 bases between. Complete variable domain (other parts from reference TRBV12-5 and TRBJ1-5): DARVTQTPRHKVTEMGQEVTMRCQPILGHNTVFWYRQTMMQGLELLAYFRNRAPLDDSGMPKDRFSAEMPDATLATLKIQPSEPRDSAVYFCASGLAQGYSNQPQHFGDGTRLSIL.

The genes are TRBV7-8 and TRBJ1-4; 12 bases are a match to TRBD1. Unmatched junction bases numbered 6, after V lost 5 bases and J lost 8 bases. Germline values: CDR1 SGHVS, CDR2 FQNEAQ. This CDR3 spans 15 amino acids. The DNA of the CDR3 is TGTGCCAGCAGCCACCCCGGGACAGGGGGCGAAAAACTGTTTTTT. It yields the protein CASSHPGTGGEKLFF.

The V call is TRBV21-1, the J call TRBJ2-7; TRBD1 is taken as the D call from the table, unchecked against the DNA. TRBV21-1 constitutes a pseudogene. CDR3 size: 16 residues. The CDR3 spells CASSKSGGGGTYEQYF. The DNA of the CDR3 is TGTGCCAGCAGCAAAAGTGGGGGTGGGGGCACCTACGAGCAGTACTTC.

This sequence joins TRBV7-7 and TRBJ2-2; TRBD1 matches 7 bases. The V and J ends lost 6 bases and 2 bases, in that order; junction bases with no gene match: 12. The CDR3 runs 17 residues. Germline CDR1 is SSHAT and CDR2 is FNYEAQ (reference sequence). The CDR3, as DNA: TGTGCCAGCAGGAAAACCTCCGGGACAGACAACACCGGGGAGCTGTTTTTT. The encoded protein is CASRKTSGTDNTGELFF.

The V and J genes are TRBV18 and TRBJ2-3; 9 nucleotides align to TRBD2. J gave up 6 bases and V 7 bases, and 11 bases lay outside the gene matches. CDR1 is KGHSH and CDR2 is LQKENI in the germline V gene. CDR3 size: 15 residues. The DNA of the CDR3 is TGTGCCAGCTTACCGGGACTAGCAAAGGGGGATACGCAGTATTTT. Translated: CASLPGLAKGDTQYF.

This clone was counted a few times. The CDR3: CASRQGLFGFSGNTIYF. In DNA, the CDR3 is TGCGCCAGCAGACAGGGTCTCTTCGGTTTCTCTGGAAACACCATATATTTT. V usage is TRBV4-1 and J usage is TRBJ1-3; a possible D gene is TRBD1 (6 bases). The germline V gene has CDR1 MGHRA and CDR2 YSYEKL. The CDR3 runs 17 residues. The V gene lost 6 bases and the J gene lost 0 bases, with 18 bases spanning the gap.

V usage is TRBV18 and J usage is TRBJ2-7; maybe TRBD1 (6 bases). Trimming left V 3 bases short and J 6 bases short, with 12 bases between. Germline V CDR1 and CDR2: KGHSH, LQKENI. CDR3 length: 13 amino acids. The DNA of the CDR3 is TGTGCCAGCTCACCGCCGGGACATCTCGAGCAGTACTTC. Its translation: CASSPPGHLEQYF.

This chain uses TRBV6-4 with TRBJ1-5; the match to TRBD1 covers 9 bases. Germline V gene data show CDR1 as MRHNA and CDR2 as SNTAGT. The junction had 6 bases not matched to a gene; V was cut back by 4 bases and J by 8 bases. The CDR3 totals 14 residues. Here the CDR3 DNA reads TGTGCCAGCAGTGCAACAGGGGGCAGGGAGCCCCAGCATTTT. The encoded protein is CASSATGGREPQHF.

The chain recombines TRBV6-5 with TRBJ2-3; 7 bases are a match to TRBD1. V was clipped by 0 bases and J by 6 bases; unmatched bases: 6. CDR1 and CDR2 from the germline V gene are MNHEY and SVGAGI. The CDR3 spans 15 residues. The CDR3 spells CASSYSTGQLDTQYF. Written as DNA, the CDR3 is TGTGCCAGCAGTTACTCGACGGGACAGTTGGATACGCAGTATTTT.

The chain is built from TRBV13 and TRBJ1-2, with 7 nucleotides matching TRBD1. CDR3 length: 17 amino acids. Losses at the gene ends were 5 bases for V and 6 bases for J; bases not matched to a gene: 18. Germline CDR1 is PRHDT and CDR2 is FYEKMQ (reference sequence). CDR3 in amino acids: CASSRIPGQSARDGYTF. CDR3 in DNA: TGTGCCAGCAGCCGTATACCGGGACAGAGCGCCCGAGATGGCTACACCTTC.